What follows describes a single T cell receptor beta chain. Its target is not known. This PCR relied on a set of 60 Vbeta primers and 13 Jbeta primers. Profiling relied on immunoSEQ multiplex PCR, and the TCRdb table lists in-frame clones only, not all of them. The profile shows fewer than 200,000 clones, roughly 70% of them singletons. Germline loops: CDR1 MNHNS, CDR2 SASEGT. V was shortened by 7 bases and J by 7 bases, with 14 bases between the two germline ends. CDR3 length: 13 amino acids. This sample is drawn from a study of cytomegalovirus exposure and HLA in healthy donors. Study-wide points: Sequencing likely generated an artifact that appeared as a cluster of highly shared sequence variants.

This sequence joins TRBV6-1 and TRBJ1-5; the D gene is possibly TRBD1 (5 bases). The sample was PBMCs. The source of this sequence is a girl aged 10-17 years in good health and CMV-seronegative. CDR3: CASTQWDYQPQHF. For the CDR3, the DNA is TGTGCCAGCACCCAGTGGGACTACCAGCCCCAGCATTTT.